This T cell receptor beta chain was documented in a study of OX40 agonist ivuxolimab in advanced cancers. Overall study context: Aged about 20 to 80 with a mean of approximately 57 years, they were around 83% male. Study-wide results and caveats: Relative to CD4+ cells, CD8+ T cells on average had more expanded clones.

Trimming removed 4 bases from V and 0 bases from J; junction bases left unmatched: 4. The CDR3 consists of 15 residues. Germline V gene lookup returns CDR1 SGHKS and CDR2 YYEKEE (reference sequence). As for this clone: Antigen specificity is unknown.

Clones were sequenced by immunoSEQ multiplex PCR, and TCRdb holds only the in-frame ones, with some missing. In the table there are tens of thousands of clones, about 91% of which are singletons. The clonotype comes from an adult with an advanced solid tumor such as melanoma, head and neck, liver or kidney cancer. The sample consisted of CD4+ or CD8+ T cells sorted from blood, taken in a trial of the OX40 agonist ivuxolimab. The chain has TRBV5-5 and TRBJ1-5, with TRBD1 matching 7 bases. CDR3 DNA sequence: TGTGCCAGCAGCCCGACAGGGCATAGCAATCAGCCCCAGCATTTT. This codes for CASSPTGHSNQPQHF.